The 18 T cell receptor beta chains in this list originate from one sample, sequenced in a study of CD8+ T cells in alopecia areata. As the sequencing template, cDNA was produced by extracting RNA and reverse transcribing it. Measured with immunoSEQ multiplex PCR; TCRdb has only the in-frame clones, and not every one. Of around 250,000 clones in the sample, 67% were seen once. This specimen was CD4+ T cells sorted from blood, taken at week 0. These TCRs come from a human donor with alopecia areata.

This chain uses TRBV5-4 with TRBJ1-2; TRBD1 matches 9 bases. CDR3 length: 15 residues. With 5 bases clipped from V and 4 bases from J, the junction kept 9 bases outside the gene matches. Germline-derived CDR1 and CDR2 are SGHNT and YYREEE (reference sequence). CDR3 bases: TGTGCCAGCAGTAGTGCGACAGGGGGGATCTATGGCTACACCTTC. It codes for CASSSATGGIYGYTF.

The chain couples TRBV29-1 to TRBJ2-3; perhaps D is TRBD1 or TRBD2 (6 bases each). The germline V and J ends were trimmed by 4 bases and 8 bases, with 13 bases remaining between them. The CDR3 runs 12 residues. The V gene's germline CDR1 is SQVTM and CDR2 ANQGSEA. In nucleotides, the CDR3 is TGCAGCGTTGGACCTAAGGGGGGTACGCAGTATTTT. It encodes CSVGPKGGTQYF.

The chain has TRBV5-1 and TRBJ2-7; 7 positions match TRBD1. From germline, CDR1 is SGHRS and CDR2 YFSETQ. The CDR3 extends over 13 amino acids. Germline trimming cut 4 bases from V and 4 bases from J; bases unmatched to any gene: 5. The CDR3: CASSTGTAYEQYF. DNA for the CDR3: TGCGCCAGCAGCACTGGGACAGCTTACGAGCAGTACTTC. Drawing the rest from reference TRBV5-1 and TRBJ2-7, the complete variable domain is KAGVTQTPRYLIKTRGQQVTLSCSPISGHRSVSWYQQTPGQGLQFLFEYFSETQRNKGNFPGRFSGRQFSNSRSEMNVSTLELGDSALYLCASSTGTAYEQYFGPGTRLTVT.

This sequence joins TRBV19 and TRBJ1-5; a weak D match, TRBD1 (6 bases). The germline gives CDR1 LNHDA, CDR2 SQIVND (reference sequence). Trimming took 5 bases from V and 7 from J, leaving 15 bases between them. There are 14 residues in the CDR3. For the CDR3, the DNA is TGTGCCAGTAGTTTACAGGGAACTCAACAGCCCCAGCATTTT. Protein product: CASSLQGTQQPQHF.

The chain recombines TRBV10-3 with TRBJ1-2; TRBD1 agrees at 7 bases. Losses at the gene ends were 8 bases for V and 2 bases for J; bases not matched to a gene: 5. The CDR3 totals 13 residues. The V gene's germline CDR1 is ENHRY and CDR2 SYGVKD. CDR3 nucleotides: TGTGCCATCGGGGGGACAGCAAACTATGGCTACACCTTC. Protein product: CAIGGTANYGYTF.

This clone was counted a single time. The chain employs TRBV29-1 and TRBJ1-5; 9 bases agree with TRBD1. The V gene end was trimmed by 8 bases and the J gene end by 4 bases; junction bases not matched to a gene: 3. Germline CDR1 and CDR2: SQVTM and ANQGSEA. This CDR3 is 12 amino acids long. CDR3 DNA: TGCAGCATAGGGACAGGGAATCAGCCCCAGCATTTT. This codes for CSIGTGNQPQHF.

This clone has just a few counts. The chain links TRBV30 to TRBJ2-1, with 7 bases matching TRBD2. Trimming at V came to 8 bases and at J to 0 bases, leaving 4 bases not matched to a gene. Germline-derived CDR1 and CDR2 are GTSNPN and SVGIG (reference sequence). The CDR3 consists of 13 residues. CDR3 amino acids: CARTSDSYNEQFF. The CDR3 DNA sequence: TGTGCCCGAACTAGCGACTCCTACAATGAGCAGTTCTTC.

To note about this clone: The sample carries other DNA sequences with the same CDR3. The rearrangement joins TRBV9 to TRBJ2-2; the D is unclear. V was clipped by 0 bases and J by 1 base, with 7 bases between them. The germline V gene encodes CDR1 SGDLS and CDR2 YYNGEE. There are 15 residues in the CDR3. The CDR3 DNA is TGTGCCAGCAGCGTAGCCGGGCTGAACACCGGGGAGCTGTTTTTT. Its protein product is CASSVAGLNTGELFF.

This clone was seen more than once but under ten times. The rearrangement joins TRBV30 to TRBJ1-1, with unresolved D. V lost 5 bases, J lost 6 bases, and 16 bases lay in between. The CDR3 consists of 13 residues. Germline V gives CDR1 GTSNPN, CDR2 SVGIG (reference sequence). The CDR3 protein is CAWDHRVGAEAFF. The CDR3 DNA reads TGTGCCTGGGATCACCGGGTGGGAGCTGAAGCTTTCTTT.

The CDR3 DNA reads as TGTGCCAGCAGCGTACAGACCCGGGACAGCAAAAACTCTGGAAACACCATATATTTT. Protein product: CASSVQTRDSKNSGNTIYF. The chain has TRBV9 and TRBJ1-3; TRBD1 aligns across 7 bases. V lost 1 base, J lost 0 bases, and 13 bases stayed unmatched. The CDR3 extends over 19 amino acids. Germline values: CDR1 SGDLS, CDR2 YYNGEE.

V is TRBV5-6 and J is TRBJ1-4, with D unresolved. Trimming shortened V by 7 bases and J by 1 base, and 17 bases separated the two germline ends. This CDR3 is built from 16 residues. Germline V CDR1 and CDR2: SGHDT, YYEEEE. The CDR3 is CASRLLKGGTNEKLFF. The CDR3 nucleotides read TGTGCCAGCCGTTTGTTAAAGGGTGGAACTAATGAAAAACTGTTTTTT.

The chain employs TRBV25-1 and TRBJ1-1; possible D gene TRBD1, 5 bases. Trimming left V 1 base short and J 0 bases short, with 9 bases between. Germline V gene sequence: CDR1 MGHDK, CDR2 SYGVNS. This CDR3 is built from 15 residues. The DNA of the CDR3 is TGTGCCAGCAGTGAATGGGGCCAGATGAACACTGAAGCTTTCTTT. Translation: CASSEWGQMNTEAFF.

Remarks on this clone: This same CDR3 is encoded by further DNA sequences in the sample. The chain couples TRBV30 to TRBJ2-5, with D possibly being TRBD1 (6 bases). The CDR3 loop spans 13 amino acids. Trimming removed 2 bases from V and 4 bases from J, with 11 bases in between. Per germline, CDR1 GTSNPN and CDR2 SVGIG (reference sequence). The CDR3 here is CAWSSRGGETQYF. The DNA for the CDR3 is TGTGCCTGGAGTAGCAGGGGCGGAGAGACCCAGTACTTC.

This clone was seen once. The J gene is TRBJ2-4, the V gene TRBV10-3; 7 nucleotides match TRBD1. The trim removed 3 bases at V and 8 bases at J, leaving 7 bases unmatched. The germline CDR1 and CDR2 sequences are ENHRY and SYGVKD. The CDR3 length is 14 residues. The CDR3 DNA sequence: TGTGCCATCAGTGACGGTCTAACAGGGGACATTCAGTACTTC. This encodes CAISDGLTGDIQYF.

This clone was detected ten times or more. The V and J genes are TRBV4-1 and TRBJ2-7, with 10 bases identical to TRBD2. This CDR3 region has 20 residues. J was trimmed by 1 base and V by 0 bases; bases with no gene match: 15. CDR1 MGHRA and CDR2 YSYEKL come from the germline V gene. CDR3 sequence: CASSQEIASGGLLSSYEQYF. The CDR3 DNA reads as TGCGCCAGCAGCCAAGAGATTGCTAGCGGGGGCCTTCTAAGTTCCTACGAGCAGTACTTC.

The gene calls are TRBV29-1 and TRBJ2-1; TRBD2 aligns across 12 bases. Germline-derived CDR1 and CDR2 are SQVTM and ANQGSEA. The CDR3 has 13 residues. V lost 6 bases, J lost 14 bases, and 11 bases stayed unmatched. The CDR3 nucleotides are TGCAGCGTACATACTAGCGGGGGGCCGTCGGAGTTCTTC. It translates to CSVHTSGGPSEFF.

The rearrangement links TRBV30 to TRBJ2-2, with D perhaps matching TRBD2 (5 bases). CDR3 size: 14 residues. Germline assignment: CDR1 GTSNPN and CDR2 SVGIG (reference sequence). The V end lost 7 bases, the J end lost 3 bases, and 15 bases lay between the germline ends. CDR3 bases: TGTGCCTCGGGATCGCCGATGTACACCGGGGAGCTGTTTTTT. Its translation is CASGSPMYTGELFF.

V and J are TRBV14 and TRBJ2-1, with 9 nucleotides matching TRBD1. Germline-derived CDR1 and CDR2 are SGHDN and FVKESK. The ends lost 3 bases at V and 6 bases at J; junction bases unmatched: 6. This CDR3 is 15 amino acids long. The CDR3 nucleotides are TGTGCCAGCAGCCACGGGACAGGGCTGGGCAATGAGCAGTTCTTC. Its protein is CASSHGTGLGNEQFF.